The 8 T cell receptor beta chains given below trace back to one sample, sequenced in a study of blood T cell repertoires in COVID-19. The protocol was immunoSEQ multiplex PCR, while the TCRdb copy is restricted to in-frame clones and leaves out a portion. Here the sample spans around 260,000 clones, about 81% being singletons. Sequencing was carried out using PBMCs or T cells enriched from blood (not recorded which). These receptors all stem from a man aged 25 to 40 with acute COVID-19.

The chain employs TRBV4-2 and TRBJ2-2; TRBD2 matches 9 bases. Germline CDR1 LGHNA, CDR2 YNFKEQ. This CDR3 is built from 17 residues. V lost 6 bases and J lost 7; bases outside the gene matches: 15. The chain's CDR3 is CASRSLGGRARSGELFF. In DNA, the CDR3 is TGTGCCAGCAGGTCCCTAGGCGGGAGGGCCCGAAGCGGGGAGCTGTTTTTT.

V is TRBV5-1 and J is TRBJ2-5; 7 bases map to TRBD2. The V gene's germline CDR1 is SGHRS and CDR2 YFSETQ. The V gene end was trimmed by 5 bases and the J gene end by 2 bases; junction bases not matched to a gene: 9. CDR3 length: 15 residues. The CDR3 DNA sequence: TGCGCCAGCAGGTCCCCCGGGGGGTTGCAAGAGACCCAGTACTTC. Amino acids: CASRSPGGLQETQYF.

This rearrangement joins TRBV28 to TRBJ1-5, with D uncertain. V lost 2 bases and J lost 0, with 8 bases in between. The length of the CDR3 is 15 residues. CDR1 is MDHEN, CDR2 SYDVKM, per germline. CDR3 bases: TGTGCCAGCAGTTTAGGAGGGATTAGCAATCAGCCCCAGCATTTT. As protein: CASSLGGISNQPQHF. Variable domain in full (rest from reference TRBV28 and TRBJ1-5): DVKVTQSSRYLVKRTGEKVFLECVQDMDHENMFWYRQDPGLGLRLIYFSYDVKMKEKGDIPEGYSVSREKKERFSLILESASTNQTSMYLCASSLGGISNQPQHFGDGTRLSIL.

V is TRBV10-3 and J is TRBJ2-7, with 8 nucleotides matching TRBD2. The V segment lost 10 bases and the J segment 7 bases; nucleotides outside the gene matches: 9. The CDR3 covers 12 residues. The germline gives CDR1 ENHRY, CDR2 SYGVKD. The CDR3 DNA reads TGTGCCAGCCGCGGGGGCGGGGGGGAGCAGTACGTC. It codes for CASRGGGGEQYV.

The chain employs TRBV27 and TRBJ2-5; D is unclear. Germline V gene sequence: CDR1 MNHEY, CDR2 SMNVEV (reference sequence). This CDR3 comprises 14 residues. V was clipped by 3 bases and J by 1 base, with 9 bases between them. CDR3 protein: CASSLGRGQETQYF. The CDR3 bases are TGTGCCAGCAGTTTGGGTCGCGGCCAAGAGACCCAGTACTTC.

This clone turned up a few times. Relative to the germline gene, one junction end is altered; a read error may explain this. The chain couples TRBV12-3 or TRBV12-4 to TRBJ1-1; D is unresolved. The CDR3 runs 12 residues. CDR3 in DNA: TGTGCCAGCAGTTTAGGTTCTGGAGGCGCTTACTTT. This sequence encodes CASSLGSGGAYF.

V is TRBV10-3 and J is TRBJ1-6; 10 bases agree with TRBD1. Germline trimming cut 7 bases from V and 7 bases from J; bases unmatched to any gene: 7. The CDR3 length is 15 residues. Germline assignment: CDR1 ENHRY and CDR2 SYGVKD. The CDR3 sequence: CAITPGTGDNSPLHF. The DNA for the CDR3 is TGTGCCATCACCCCCGGGACAGGGGACAATTCACCCCTCCACTTT.

V and J are TRBV5-6 and TRBJ2-1, with D maybe TRBD1 (5 bases). The CDR3 has 13 amino acids. CDR1 is SGHDT, CDR2 YYEEEE, per germline. Deletions cut 2 bases from V and 4 bases from J, with 7 bases between. The CDR3 loop reads CASSFDRYNEQFF. The CDR3 nucleotides read TGTGCCAGCAGCTTTGACAGATACAATGAGCAGTTCTTC.